This T cell receptor (beta chain) originates from a study of blood T cell repertoires in COVID-19. Study in general: The United States, Italy and Spain supplied acute and convalescent COVID-19 samples.

Authors' analysis steps: How many nucleated cells were present was estimated from reference gene primer amplification. Here immunoSEQ multiplex PCR was the method, and the copy in TCRdb shows in-frame clones only, minus some. V and J calls and clone size are copied from that table; D and trimming were computed from the DNA. The top ten clones hold around 3% of a sample with under 300,000 clones, about 85% of them seen once. Participants were aged 18 to 89 years, lived in about two dozen US areas, and enrolled virtually. Participants reported their clinical history, and cohort assignment relied on those reports. Material: PBMCs or T cells enriched from blood (not recorded which). This clonotype was obtained from a woman aged 45 to 65 who had recovered from COVID-19.

The DNA for the CDR3 is TGTGCCATCAGTGAGTTTAGCGGGAACACCGGGGAGCTGTTTTTT. This encodes CAISEFSGNTGELFF. This chain uses TRBV10-3 with TRBJ2-2, with a weak D call TRBD2 (6 bases). Trimming cost V 1 base and J 1 base, with 7 bases left between them. CDR1 and CDR2 from the germline V gene are ENHRY and SYGVKD. The CDR3 sequence is 15 residues long.